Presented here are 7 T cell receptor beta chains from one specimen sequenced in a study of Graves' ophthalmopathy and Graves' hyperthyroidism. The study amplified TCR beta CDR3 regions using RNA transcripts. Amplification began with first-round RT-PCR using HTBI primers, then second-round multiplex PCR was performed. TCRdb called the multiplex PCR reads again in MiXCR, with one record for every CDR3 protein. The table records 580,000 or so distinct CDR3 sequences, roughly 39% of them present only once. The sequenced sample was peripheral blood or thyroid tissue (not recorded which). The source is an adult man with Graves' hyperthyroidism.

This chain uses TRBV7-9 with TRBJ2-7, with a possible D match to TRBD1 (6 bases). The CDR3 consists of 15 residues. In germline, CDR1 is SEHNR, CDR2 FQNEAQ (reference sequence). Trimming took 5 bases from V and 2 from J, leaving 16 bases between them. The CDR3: CASSVETGMTYEQYF. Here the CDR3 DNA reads TGTGCCAGCAGCGTTGAGACAGGAATGACCTACGAGCAGTACTTC.

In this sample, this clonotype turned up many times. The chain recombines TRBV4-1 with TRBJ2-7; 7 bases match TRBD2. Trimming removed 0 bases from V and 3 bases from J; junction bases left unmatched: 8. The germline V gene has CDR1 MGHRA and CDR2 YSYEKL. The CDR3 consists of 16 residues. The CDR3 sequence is CASSQEPTSAYYEQYF. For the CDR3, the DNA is TGCGCCAGCAGCCAAGAGCCCACTAGCGCTTACTACGAGCAGTACTTC.

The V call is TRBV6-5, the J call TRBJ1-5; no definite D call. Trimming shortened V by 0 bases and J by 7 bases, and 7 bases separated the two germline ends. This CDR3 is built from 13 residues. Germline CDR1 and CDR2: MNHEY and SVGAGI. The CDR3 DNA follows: TGTGCCAGCAGTTACTCTGAGAGACAGCCCCAGCATTTT. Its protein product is CASSYSERQPQHF.

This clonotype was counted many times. The CDR3 here is CSAREVPTAGQYF. The CDR3 nucleotides read TGCAGTGCTAGAGAGGTTCCCACGGCGGGCCAGTACTTC. The chain employs TRBV20-1 and TRBJ2-5; weak D call: TRBD2 (5 bases). Per the germline V gene, CDR1 is DFQATT and CDR2 is SNEGSKA (reference sequence). The CDR3 is made up of 13 amino acids. With 0 bases removed from V and 10 bases from J, the gap between germline ends came to 15 bases.

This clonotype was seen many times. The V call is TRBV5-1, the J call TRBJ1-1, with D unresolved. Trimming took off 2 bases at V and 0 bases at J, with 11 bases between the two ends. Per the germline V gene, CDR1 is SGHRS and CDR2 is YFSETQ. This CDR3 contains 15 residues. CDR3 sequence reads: CASSFSSGMNTEAFF. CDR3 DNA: TGCGCCAGCAGCTTTTCGTCGGGGATGAACACTGAAGCTTTCTTT.

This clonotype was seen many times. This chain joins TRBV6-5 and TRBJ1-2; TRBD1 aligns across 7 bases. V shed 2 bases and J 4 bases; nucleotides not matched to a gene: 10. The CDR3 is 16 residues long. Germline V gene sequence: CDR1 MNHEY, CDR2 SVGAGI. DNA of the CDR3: TGTGCCAGCAGTTACCGGGACAGCTTCCATTTCTATGGCTACACCTTC. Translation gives CASSYRDSFHFYGYTF.

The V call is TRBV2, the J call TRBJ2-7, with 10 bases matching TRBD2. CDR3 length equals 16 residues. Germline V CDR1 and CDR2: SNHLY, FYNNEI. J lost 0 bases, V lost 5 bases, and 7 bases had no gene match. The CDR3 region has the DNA TGTGCCAGCAGTCTCCTGACTAGCGGGTCCTCCTACGAGCAGTACTTC. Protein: CASSLLTSGSSYEQYF.